What follows describes a single T cell receptor beta chain. In this sample, this clonotype turned up a few times. There is no known antigen for this receptor. Base qualities are not at hand, and no much larger clone is one base apart. CDR1 and CDR2 are read off the germline V gene as SNHLY and FYNNEI. V and J lose 8 bases and 6 bases, and a span of 6 bases separates them. The CDR3 spans 10 residues, from the cysteine through the phenylalanine. Only the CDR3 region is kept as DNA, spanning 30 bases read in frame from base 1. Ficoll-Paque density gradient centrifugation was used to isolate PBMCs. Sequencing took place on an Illumina NovaSeq 6000. cDNA libraries for TCRalpha and TCRbeta were prepared by 5'RACE using constant-segment primers, with sample barcodes and unique molecular identifiers added. Trizol reagent was used to extract RNA from every sample. Libraries were amplified in two PCR steps, with a second sample barcode and Illumina TruSeq adapters added in the second step. Sequencing of libraries was performed on an Illumina NovaSeq with 2 x 150 bp paired-end reads. The paper's processing steps were these. Reads were demultiplexed and collapsed into UMI-guided consensus sequences with migec v1.2.7. With mixcr v2.1.11, UMI consensuses were aligned to TRA and TRB V and J templates and assembled into clonotypes. A clonotype was counted as expanded or contracted only if both edgeR and NoisET called the change significant, with noise models trained on biological replicates. For edgeR calls, the cutoffs were a false discovery rate-adjusted p below 0.01 and a log2 fold-change threshold of 1. As an exploratory analysis of dynamics, PCA with hierarchical clustering was applied to max-normalized trajectories of the 1000 most abundant clonotypes. Separately sequenced CD4+ and CD8+ repertoires were used to assign the CD4 or CD8 phenotype of responding clones. In-frame beta chains were kept once TCRdb had trimmed the public reads at Q25 with fastp and called clones with MiXCR. For every CDR3 protein sequence, its rows merge into one entry that carries the most common genes and DNA. It is TCRdb's table, rather than the study itself, that gives the V and J calls and clone size. The table for this sample lists about 190,000 distinct CDR3 sequences; 15% to 20% of them were counted only once. Around 2.4% of the sample belongs to the ten largest clones.

The sample is drawn from a study of T-cell memory formation after mild COVID-19 (dated by TCRdb to the early 2020s). At the level of the whole study: TCR sequence clusters from the two donors were found to be largely donor specific. T-cell clones expanding and contracting after mild COVID-19 in a couple of donors were tracked by longitudinal TCRalpha and TCRbeta repertoire sequencing. Two young, previously healthy adult volunteers made up the cohort, one male and one female.

Overall study results and their limits: Contracting CD4+ clones appeared mostly in the CM and EM memory subsets, whereas CD8+ clones were enriched in EMRA. The study covered only a couple of mild cases, and larger cohorts including severe cases with pre-infection samples were considered necessary. The detection of some responding clones in pre-infection memory suggests that pre-existing cross-reactive memory T cells joined the SARS-CoV-2 response. Whether the second-wave clones peaking on day 37 were SARS-CoV-2 specific was not confirmed. From day 15 to 85, contracting clones showed balanced CD4/CD8 phenotypes, whereas a second wave of clones that expanded from day 15 to 37 leaned towards CD4+.

The chain is encoded by TRBV2 joined to TRBJ2-3, and the D gene may be TRBD2, 5 bases matching. The sample consisted of PBMCs or a T cell subset sorted from them (not recorded which). This sequence originates from an adult woman who had mild COVID-19 (a few samples of this study predate the infection). The sample titles of this study are shuffled in the database, so cell type and time point are left out; the donor was told from shared clones. Here the CDR3 is given as CASEGDTQYF. The sequenced DNA: TGTGCCAGCGAGGGCGATACGCAGTATTTT.